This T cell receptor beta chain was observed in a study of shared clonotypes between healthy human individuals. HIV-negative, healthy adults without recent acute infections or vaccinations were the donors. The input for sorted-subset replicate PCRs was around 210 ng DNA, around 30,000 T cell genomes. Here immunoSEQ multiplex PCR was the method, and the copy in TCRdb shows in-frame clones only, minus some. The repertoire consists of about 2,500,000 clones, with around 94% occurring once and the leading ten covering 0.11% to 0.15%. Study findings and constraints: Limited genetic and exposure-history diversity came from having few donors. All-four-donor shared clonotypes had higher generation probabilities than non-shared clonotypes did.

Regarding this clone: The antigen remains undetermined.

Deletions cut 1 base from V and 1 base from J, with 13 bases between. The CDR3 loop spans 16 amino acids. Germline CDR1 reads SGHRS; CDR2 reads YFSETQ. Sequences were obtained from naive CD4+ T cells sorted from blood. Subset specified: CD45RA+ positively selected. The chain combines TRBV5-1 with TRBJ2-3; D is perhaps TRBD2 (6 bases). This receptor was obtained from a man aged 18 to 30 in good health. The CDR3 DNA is TGCGCCAGCAGCTTGCGGCCGACGGGGGGCACAGATACGCAGTATTTT. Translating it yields CASSLRPTGGTDTQYF.